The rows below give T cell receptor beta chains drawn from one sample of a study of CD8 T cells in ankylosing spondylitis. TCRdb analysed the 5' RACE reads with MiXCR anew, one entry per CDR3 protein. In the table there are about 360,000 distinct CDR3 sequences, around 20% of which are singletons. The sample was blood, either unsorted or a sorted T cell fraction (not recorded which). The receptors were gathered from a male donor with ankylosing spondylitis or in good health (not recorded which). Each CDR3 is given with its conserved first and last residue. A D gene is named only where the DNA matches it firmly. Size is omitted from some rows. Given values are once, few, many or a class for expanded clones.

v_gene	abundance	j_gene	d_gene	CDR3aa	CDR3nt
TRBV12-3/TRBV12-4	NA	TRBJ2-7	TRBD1	CASRAPGQATYEQYF	TGTGCCAGCAGGGCGCCGGGACAGGCGACCTACGAGCAGTACTTC
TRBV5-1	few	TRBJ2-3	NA	CASSSWGAYTDTQYF	TGCGCCAGCAGCTCGTGGGGGGCCTACACAGATACGCAGTATTTT
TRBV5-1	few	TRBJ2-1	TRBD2	CASSPPAGGAHGEQFF	TGCGCCAGCAGCCCCCCCGCGGGGGGCGCCCACGGGGAGCAGTTCTTC
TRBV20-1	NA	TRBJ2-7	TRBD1	CSARGDRGLYEQYF	TGCAGTGCTAGGGGGGACAGGGGGCTTTACGAGCAGTACTTC
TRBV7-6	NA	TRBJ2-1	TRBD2	CASSPSSGGYDEQFF	TGTGCCAGCAGCCCTTCTAGCGGGGGCTACGATGAGCAGTTCTTC
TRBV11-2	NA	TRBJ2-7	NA	CASSLSTDHEQYF	TGTGCCAGCAGCCTAAGTACCGACCACGAGCAGTACTTC
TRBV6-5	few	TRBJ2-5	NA	CASSYESSPQETQYF	TGTGCCAGCAGTTACGAGTCTAGCCCCCAAGAGACCCAGTACTTC
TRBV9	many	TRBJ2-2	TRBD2	CASSVEERGTTGELFF	TGTGCCAGCAGCGTAGAGGAGCGGGGAACCACCGGGGAGCTGTTTTTT
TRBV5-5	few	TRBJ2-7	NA	CASSHNRRPSYEQYF	TGTGCCAGCAGCCACAACAGGCGGCCCTCCTACGAGCAGTACTTC
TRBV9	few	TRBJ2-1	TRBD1	CASSVGQALSDEQFF	TGTGCCAGCAGCGTGGGACAGGCACTCTCGGATGAGCAGTTCTTC
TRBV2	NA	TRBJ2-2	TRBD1	CAISQLYLDRTNTGELFF	TGTGCCATCAGCCAACTCTATCTGGACAGGACGAACACCGGGGAGCTGTTTTTT
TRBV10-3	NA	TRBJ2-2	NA	CAIMDGGLRGGELFF	TGTGCCATCATGGACGGGGGCCTGAGGGGCGGGGAGCTGTTTTTT
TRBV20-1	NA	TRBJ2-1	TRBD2	CSAWGLALDEQFF	TGCAGTGCCTGGGGACTAGCCCTGGATGAGCAGTTCTTC
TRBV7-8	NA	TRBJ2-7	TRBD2	CASSLRLAGGPDYEQYF	TGTGCCAGCAGCTTAAGGCTAGCGGGGGGCCCGGACTACGAGCAGTACTTC
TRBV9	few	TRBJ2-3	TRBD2	CASSHPRGGLSDTQYF	TGTGCCAGCAGCCACCCCCGGGGGGGCCTTTCAGATACGCAGTATTTT
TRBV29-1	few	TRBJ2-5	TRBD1	CSAQGARETQYF	TGCAGCGCCCAGGGGGCTCGGGAGACCCAGTACTTC
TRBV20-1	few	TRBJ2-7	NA	CSARDEGGEQYF	TGCAGTGCTAGAGATGAGGGTGGTGAGCAGTACTTC
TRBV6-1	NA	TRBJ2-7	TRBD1	CASRMDRGGHYEQYF	TGTGCCAGCAGGATGGACAGGGGAGGCCACTACGAGCAGTACTTC
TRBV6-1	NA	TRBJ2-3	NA	CASSGTRVGADTQYF	TGTGCCAGCAGCGGAACTAGGGTAGGCGCAGATACGCAGTATTTT
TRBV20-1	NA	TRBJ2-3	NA	CSASLVGADTQYF	TGCAGTGCTAGCCTAGTGGGCGCAGATACGCAGTATTTT
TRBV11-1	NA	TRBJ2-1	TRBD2	CASSSGVGLAGVGAYNEQFF	TGTGCCAGCAGCTCTGGGGTGGGACTAGCGGGGGTCGGCGCCTACAATGAGCAGTTCTTC
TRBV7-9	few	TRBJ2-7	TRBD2	CASSFSGGPNLYEQYF	TGTGCCAGCAGCTTTAGCGGGGGGCCCAACCTCTACGAGCAGTACTTC
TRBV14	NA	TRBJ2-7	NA	CASSPSLREGAYEQYF	TGTGCCAGCAGTCCAAGCCTCAGGGAGGGGGCCTACGAGCAGTACTTC
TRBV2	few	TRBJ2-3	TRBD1	CASSDTGTGVTDTQYF	TGTGCCAGCAGTGATACCGGGACAGGAGTCACGGATACGCAGTATTTT
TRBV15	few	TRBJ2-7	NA	CATSLEGSAYEQYF	TGTGCCACCAGCCTAGAGGGGTCAGCCTACGAGCAGTACTTC
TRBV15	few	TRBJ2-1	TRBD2	CATSRGRSGGNEQFF	TGTGCCACCAGCAGAGGACGATCGGGGGGAAATGAGCAGTTCTTC
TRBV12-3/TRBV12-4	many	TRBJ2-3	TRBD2	CASSGSGGTDTQYF	TGTGCCAGCAGTGGAAGCGGGGGCACAGATACGCAGTATTTT
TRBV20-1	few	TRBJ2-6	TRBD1	CSGTGDLSGANVLTF	TGCAGTGGGACAGGGGACCTCTCTGGGGCCAACGTCCTGACTTTC
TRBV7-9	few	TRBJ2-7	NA	CASSLHGSGLSSYEQYF	TGTGCCAGCAGCTTACATGGTTCCGGCCTGAGCTCCTACGAGCAGTACTTC
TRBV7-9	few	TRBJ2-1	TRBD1	CASDRGPPNEQFF	TGTGCCTCCGACAGGGGGCCACCCAATGAGCAGTTCTTC
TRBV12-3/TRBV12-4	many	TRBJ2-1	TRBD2	CASSLDSGAYNEQFF	TGTGCCAGCAGTTTAGACAGCGGGGCCTACAATGAGCAGTTCTTC
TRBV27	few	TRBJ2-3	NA	CASSLDYPDTQYF	TGTGCCAGCAGTTTAGACTACCCAGATACGCAGTATTTT
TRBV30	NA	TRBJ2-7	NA	CAWMAGNEQYF	TGTGCCTGGATGGCGGGGAACGAGCAGTACTTC
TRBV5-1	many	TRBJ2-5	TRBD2	CASSLSGVETQYF	TGCGCCAGCAGCTTAAGCGGGGTCGAGACCCAGTACTTC